The 29 T cell receptor beta chains presented below share a single source sample, sequenced in a study of T cell responses to AZD1222 COVID-19 vaccine. TCRdb keeps only in-frame clones here, not all; method: immunoSEQ multiplex PCR. The sample shows 120,000 or so clones, around 90% of them seen only once. Here the sequenced sample was peripheral blood, taken on day 0 of MenACWY control vaccination. Receptors originate from an adult in good health.

This rearrangement joins TRBV4-1 to TRBJ2-5; 11 nucleotides agree with TRBD2. CDR3 length: 17 residues. V was clipped by 4 bases and J by 5 bases; unmatched bases: 12. The germline V gene encodes CDR1 MGHRA and CDR2 YSYEKL. In DNA form, the CDR3 reads TGCGCCAGCAGCCGGGCCGGCTTAGCGGGGGGGGACGAGACCCAGTACTTC. This encodes CASSRAGLAGGDETQYF.

This chain links TRBV4-1 with TRBJ1-6; TRBD1 agrees at 10 bases. The V gene's germline CDR1 is MGHRA and CDR2 YSYEKL. J was trimmed by 7 bases and V by 2 bases; bases with no gene match: 2. CDR3 size: 15 residues. As DNA, the CDR3 is TGCGCCAGCAGCCAAATGGGACAGGGGAATTCACCCCTCCACTTT. Translation gives CASSQMGQGNSPLHF.

This rearrangement joins TRBV27 to TRBJ2-7; TRBD2 might be the D (5 bases). The V gene's germline CDR1 is MNHEY and CDR2 SMNVEV (reference sequence). Trimming cost V 3 bases and J 4 bases, with 10 bases left between them. This CDR3 has 13 residues. CDR3 sequence: CASSFSGEYEQYF. CDR3 sequence (DNA): TGTGCCAGCAGTTTCTCCGGGGAATACGAGCAGTACTTC.

This chain uses TRBV3-1 (or the pseudogene TRBV3-2) with TRBJ1-4; perhaps TRBD1 as D (6 bases). This CDR3 contains 15 residues. V lost 1 base and J lost 7, with 13 bases in between. Germline V lookup: CDR1 LGHDT, CDR2 YNNKEL (reference sequence). In DNA, the CDR3 is TGTGCCAGCAGCCAAGCGGGGGGGCAAGGTGAAAAACTGTTTTTT. The encoded protein is CASSQAGGQGEKLFF.

The chain joins TRBV28 to TRBJ1-5; TRBD1 matches 10 bases. Germline V gene lookup returns CDR1 MDHEN and CDR2 SYDVKM. The CDR3 is 18 residues long. J lost 0 bases, V lost 7 bases, and 12 bases had no gene match. CDR3 region: CASIKRDRGTYSNQPQHF. For the CDR3, the DNA is TGTGCCAGCATAAAACGGGACAGGGGAACCTATAGCAATCAGCCCCAGCATTTT.

The rearrangement joins TRBV6-1 to TRBJ1-2, with D uncertain. V was shortened by 2 bases and J by 3 bases, with 13 bases between the two germline ends. CDR3 length: 15 amino acids. The V gene's germline CDR1 is MNHNS and CDR2 SASEGT. CDR3 loop: CASSELPLWDYGYTF. The CDR3, as DNA: TGTGCCAGCAGTGAACTCCCCCTTTGGGACTATGGCTACACCTTC.

V gene TRBV5-6 combines with J gene TRBJ1-1, with TRBD1 matching 11 bases. Unmatched junction bases numbered 8, after V lost 4 bases and J lost 0 bases. Germline-derived CDR1 and CDR2 are SGHDT and YYEEEE. This CDR3 contains 17 residues. Here the CDR3 reads CASSPGTGGKMNTEAFF. CDR3 nucleotide sequence: TGTGCCAGCAGCCCTGGGACAGGGGGGAAAATGAACACTGAAGCTTTCTTT.

This chain joins TRBV11-2 and TRBJ2-1; 8 nucleotides line up with TRBD1. Germline lookup yields CDR1 SGHAT and CDR2 FQNNGV. There are 15 residues in the CDR3. The trim removed 1 base at V and 3 bases at J, leaving 2 bases unmatched. CDR3 sequence (DNA): TGTGCCAGCAGCTTAGTGACAGGGGTCTACAATGAGCAGTTCTTC. Its protein product is CASSLVTGVYNEQFF.

This chain joins TRBV5-8 and TRBJ1-2; possible D gene TRBD1, 6 bases. The CDR3 runs 14 residues. V dropped 2 bases and J dropped 1 base, with 9 bases sitting between them. The germline V gene has CDR1 SGHTS and CDR2 YDEGEE. This chain's CDR3 is CASSLGGFNYGYTF. The CDR3 DNA sequence: TGTGCCAGCAGCTTAGGGGGATTTAACTATGGCTACACCTTC.

This clone was observed a few times. The rearrangement links TRBV6-2 or TRBV6-3 to TRBJ2-1; 11 bases are shared with TRBD1. CDR3 length equals 16 residues. Germline V lookup: CDR1 MNHEY, CDR2 SVGEGT. V dropped 6 bases and J dropped 6; count of bases not matched to a gene: 10. CDR3: CASSKDPGTGGNEQFF. The CDR3 bases are TGTGCCAGCAGCAAAGACCCCGGGACAGGGGGCAATGAGCAGTTCTTC.

The chain has TRBV24-1 and TRBJ2-2; 10 positions match TRBD1. The CDR3 has 16 residues. Unmatched junction bases numbered 4, after V lost 4 bases and J lost 3 bases. Germline CDR1 and CDR2: KGHDR and SFDVKD. CDR3 region: CATSDWDRGDTGELFF. CDR3 DNA: TGTGCCACCAGTGACTGGGACAGGGGTGACACCGGGGAGCTGTTTTTT.

The V gene is TRBV15, the J gene TRBJ2-5; 7 bases are shared with TRBD1. V was clipped by 0 bases and J by 2 bases; unmatched bases: 3. The length of the CDR3 is 15 residues. CDR1 LNHNV and CDR2 YYDKDF come from the germline V gene (reference sequence). The CDR3 DNA is TGTGCCACCAGCAGAGATCGGGACAGACAAGAGACCCAGTACTTC. Translation: CATSRDRDRQETQYF.

This sequence joins TRBV6-6 and TRBJ1-1; TRBD1 matches 7 bases. Germline lookup yields CDR1 MNHNY and CDR2 SVGAGI (reference sequence). The CDR3 is 15 amino acids. Germline trimming cut 6 bases from V and 3 bases from J; bases unmatched to any gene: 10. CDR3 sequence: CASRTRQGGDTEAFF. DNA of the CDR3: TGTGCCAGCAGAACGAGACAGGGTGGCGACACTGAAGCTTTCTTT.

The gene calls are TRBV2 and TRBJ2-2; 7 bases line up with TRBD1. J gave up 4 bases and V 10 bases, and 9 bases lay outside the gene matches. Germline V lookup: CDR1 SNHLY, CDR2 FYNNEI. The CDR3 runs 14 residues. This chain's CDR3 is CATTRGTTTGELFF. Here the CDR3 DNA reads TGTGCCACCACCAGGGGGACGACCACCGGGGAGCTGTTTTTT.

The genes are TRBV2 and TRBJ1-5; no reliable D call. V was shortened by 8 bases and J by 7 bases, with 18 bases between the two germline ends. The CDR3 covers 14 residues. Germline CDR1 SNHLY, CDR2 FYNNEI. The CDR3 region has the DNA TGTGCCAGCTCATTTTTAAGGGAAGTCCAGCCCCAGCATTTT. Translated: CASSFLREVQPQHF.

V usage is TRBV6-5 and J usage is TRBJ2-5; D is unresolved. Trimming took off 9 bases at V and 5 bases at J, with 13 bases between the two ends. The germline gives CDR1 MNHEY, CDR2 SVGAGI. The CDR3 has 12 amino acids. The CDR3 reads CASVIPYETQYF. CDR3 sequence (DNA): TGTGCCAGTGTCATCCCCTATGAGACCCAGTACTTC.

DNA of the CDR3: TGTGCCAGCAGCCAAGAAATGCGGACTGAAGCTTTCTTT. Its translation: CASSQEMRTEAFF. V is TRBV3-1 (or the pseudogene TRBV3-2) and J is TRBJ1-1; D unclear. There are 13 residues in the CDR3. V was cut by 0 bases and J by 5 bases, with 7 bases left in between. Germline assignment: CDR1 LGHDT and CDR2 YNNKEL (reference sequence).

This chain joins TRBV19 and TRBJ1-2; perhaps TRBD1 as D (6 bases). The CDR3 is 12 residues long. The germline V and J ends were trimmed by 5 bases and 10 bases, with 14 bases remaining between them. Germline-derived CDR1 and CDR2 are LNHDA and SQIVND (reference sequence). The chain's CDR3 is CASSRTVDDYTF. Written as DNA, the CDR3 is TGTGCCAGTAGTCGGACAGTTGATGACTACACCTTC.

The rearrangement joins TRBV5-6 to TRBJ1-1, with a tentative D call TRBD1 (5 bases). Germline V gene data show CDR1 as SGHDT and CDR2 as YYEEEE. The length of the CDR3 is 14 residues. Trimming cost V 2 bases and J 0 bases, with 8 bases left between them. CDR3 sequence reads: CASSFGQMNTEAFF. The CDR3 DNA sequence: TGTGCCAGCAGCTTTGGACAAATGAACACTGAAGCTTTCTTT.

The chain uses TRBV5-1 and TRBJ1-6, with D perhaps matching TRBD1 (5 bases). Germline V gene sequence: CDR1 SGHRS, CDR2 YFSETQ. This CDR3 region has 15 residues. Trimming took off 0 bases at V and 4 bases at J, with 8 bases between the two ends. The CDR3 sequence is CASSLAGGYNSPLHF. The CDR3 nucleotides are TGCGCCAGCAGCTTGGCGGGGGGGTATAATTCACCCCTCCACTTT.

This sequence joins TRBV4-3 and TRBJ1-1, with unresolved D. The V gene's germline CDR1 is LGHNA and CDR2 YSLEER. The CDR3 spans 17 residues. The V end lost 1 base, the J end lost 4 bases, and 19 bases lay between the germline ends. This CDR3 reads CASSQVREERLGTEAFF. The CDR3 DNA reads as TGCGCCAGCAGCCAAGTTAGGGAGGAGCGCCTGGGCACTGAAGCTTTCTTT.

V gene TRBV9 combines with J gene TRBJ2-5; either TRBD1 or TRBD2 may supply D (7 bases each). The CDR3 sequence is 15 residues long. The germline CDR1 and CDR2 sequences are SGDLS and YYNGEE. The V end was cut by 4 bases, the J end by 2 bases, with 15 bases between. CDR3 in amino acids: CASSPSGGQQETQYF. CDR3 DNA: TGTGCCAGCAGCCCCTCGGGGGGACAGCAAGAGACCCAGTACTTC.

The gene calls are TRBV6-2 or TRBV6-3 and TRBJ2-1; TRBD2 aligns across 7 bases. The germline V gene has CDR1 MNHEY and CDR2 SVGEGT. CDR3 length: 14 amino acids. J lost 5 bases, V lost 5 bases, and 6 bases had no gene match. The CDR3 DNA sequence: TGTGCCAGCAGTGTCCGGGACTACCACAATGAGCAGTTCTTC. Its translation: CASSVRDYHNEQFF.

The gene calls are TRBV11-3 and TRBJ2-2; no reliable D call. The CDR3 is made up of 14 amino acids. V was pared by 2 bases and J by 6 bases, with 10 bases between. The germline V gene encodes CDR1 SGHNT and CDR2 YENEEA. In DNA form, the CDR3 reads TGTGCCAGCAGCTTAACCCGGTCCTCCGGGGAGCTGTTTTTT. Encoded protein: CASSLTRSSGELFF.

V is TRBV4-1 and J is TRBJ2-1; 11 positions match TRBD2. With 1 base clipped from V and 9 bases from J, the junction kept 11 bases outside the gene matches. Germline CDR1 and CDR2: MGHRA and YSYEKL. CDR3 length: 17 residues. The CDR3 region has the DNA TGCGCCAGCAGCCAAGGACAGTTGATAGCGGGAGGGGGTGAGCAGTTCTTC. Amino acids: CASSQGQLIAGGGEQFF.

The V gene is TRBV6-4, the J gene TRBJ2-3; D might be TRBD2 (5 bases). The V end lost 3 bases, the J end lost 0 bases, and 7 bases lay between the germline ends. This CDR3 has 14 residues. CDR1 is MRHNA, CDR2 SNTAGT, per germline. CDR3 loop: CASSDEGSTDTQYF. CDR3 nucleotides: TGTGCCAGCAGTGATGAGGGAAGCACAGATACGCAGTATTTT.

The chain uses TRBV21-1 and TRBJ2-2; TRBD1 is the table's D call and was not checked against the DNA. TRBV21-1 is marked as a pseudogene. The CDR3 is made up of 20 amino acids. CDR3 in amino acids: CASSNTKGHRGQEPTGELFF. CDR3 in DNA: TGTGCCAGCAGCAACACCAAAGGCCACAGGGGGCAAGAACCCACCGGGGAGCTGTTTTTT.

The chain combines TRBV2 with TRBJ2-3, with 8 nucleotides matching TRBD1. Trimming took 7 bases from V and 0 from J; bases not matched to a gene: 9. From germline, CDR1 is SNHLY and CDR2 FYNNEI. This CDR3 contains 16 residues. The CDR3 here is CASNLGQGVSTDTQYF. In nucleotides, the CDR3 is TGTGCCAGCAACCTCGGACAGGGAGTTAGCACAGATACGCAGTATTTT.

The chain links TRBV13 to TRBJ1-4; weak D call: TRBD1 (5 bases). There are 15 residues in the CDR3. V shed 5 bases and J shed 5 bases, with 15 bases lying between them. Germline CDR1 reads PRHDT; CDR2 reads FYEKMQ (reference sequence). Here the CDR3 reads CASSALGAGNEKLFF. The CDR3 DNA follows: TGTGCCAGCAGCGCCCTCGGGGCTGGGAATGAAAAACTGTTTTTT.